The TCR beta chain described here comes from a study of TIL therapy for anti-PD-1-resistant metastatic lung cancer. The time point denotes: pre-treatment sample, taken before nivolumab and TIL therapy. The tumor samples were excised metastases, mostly pleural nodules or supraclavicular lymph nodes. Sequencing used immunoSEQ v3. Method: immunoSEQ multiplex PCR; TCRdb's copy keeps in-frame clones and lacks some. This table has approximately 97,000 clones, roughly 65% appearing once. The CDR3 has 15 amino acids. V lost 2 bases to trimming and J lost 8 bases; unmatched junction nucleotides: 9. From germline, CDR1 is MNHEY and CDR2 SVGAGI.

The receptor's source is a person aged 25 to 80 with non-small cell lung cancer. This chain links TRBV6-5 with TRBJ1-2, with 9 bases lining up with TRBD1. The sample was tumor tissue, taken at baseline. CDR3: CASSYTIQGAEGYTF. CDR3 bases: TGTGCCAGCAGTTACACCATACAGGGGGCTGAAGGCTACACCTTC.